These T cell receptor beta chains were read from a single sample in a study of control samples from healthy donors and cancer patients. The protocol was immunoSEQ multiplex PCR, while the TCRdb copy is restricted to in-frame clones and leaves out a portion. Of over 110,000 clones listed, 70% to 90% are singletons. Material for sequencing was blood. These receptors originate from a woman in her 30s in good health. Each CDR3 is given with its conserved first and last residue. Fields, in order: clone size, V gene, J gene, D gene, CDR3 DNA, CDR3 protein. D genes are given only for firm matches. The listing skips clone size in some rows; elsewhere it reads once, few, many or a size class.

>NA|TRBV9|TRBJ2-1|TRBD2
TGTGCCAGCAGCCCGGGACTAGCGGTACACAATGAGCAGTTCTTC
CASSPGLAVHNEQFF
>NA|TRBV20-1|TRBJ2-1|TRBD2
TGCAGTGCTAGTATCGCGGGAGGGCCCGGTGAGCAGTTCTTC
CSASIAGGPGEQFF
>NA|TRBV5-4|TRBJ2-3|NA
TGTGCCAGCAGCTTGGGACGAGAGACGCAGTATTTT
CASSLGRETQYF
>NA|TRBV6-5|TRBJ2-7|NA
TGTGCCAGCAGCCCCGATAGGCTGTACGAGCAGTACTTC
CASSPDRLYEQYF
>NA|TRBV25-1|TRBJ1-2|TRBD1
TGTGCCAGCAGCCGCCCGGGGACAGTTTATGGCTACACCTTC
CASSRPGTVYGYTF
>NA|TRBV5-1|TRBJ2-3|NA
TGCGCCAGCAGCTTGAAATCAGATACGCAGTATTTT
CASSLKSDTQYF
>NA|TRBV9|TRBJ1-3|NA
TGTGCCAGCAGCGTGGGAGGGGGGACTGGAAACACCATATATTTT
CASSVGGGTGNTIYF
>once|TRBV7-3|TRBJ2-3|NA
TGTGCCAGCAGCTTAACGTCCCTCTGGCCTAGTCTTTACACAGATACGCAGTATTTT
CASSLTSLWPSLYTDTQYF
>NA|TRBV4-2|TRBJ2-7|TRBD1
TGTGCCAGCAGCCACAACAGGGGACCCTCCTACGAGCAGTACTTC
CASSHNRGPSYEQYF
>NA|TRBV20-1|TRBJ2-1|TRBD1
TGCAGTGCTGGGTGGGACAGGCAGTTCTTC
CSAGWDRQFF
>NA|TRBV18|TRBJ2-3|NA
TGTGCCAGCTCACCGGTCCTCGGAACAGATACGCAGTATTTT
CASSPVLGTDTQYF
>NA|TRBV6-5|TRBJ2-1|TRBD2
TGTGCCAGCAGTTATCTAGCGGGAGACAATGAGCAGTTCTTC
CASSYLAGDNEQFF
>NA|TRBV5-1|TRBJ2-1|NA
TGCGCCAGCAGCTCCAGTAGCTTTTACAATGAGCAGTTCTTC
CASSSSSFYNEQFF
>NA|TRBV28|TRBJ2-7|NA
TGTGCCAGCAGTAAAGGGGGAATAGAGGGCTACGAGCAGTACTTC
CASSKGGIEGYEQYF
>NA|TRBV30|TRBJ2-7|NA
TGTGCCTGGAGTGTAGCGGGTACCAACGAGCAGTACTTC
CAWSVAGTNEQYF
>NA|TRBV5-4|TRBJ2-6|NA
TGTGCCAGCAGCCCGCCGGGACATCCCTCTGGGGCCAACGTCCTGACTTTC
CASSPPGHPSGANVLTF
>NA|TRBV5-5|TRBJ1-1|NA
TGTGCCAGCAGCTTAAGGGGAGACACTGAAGCTTTCTTT
CASSLRGDTEAFF
>NA|TRBV28|TRBJ1-4|NA
TGTGCCAGCAGTTTACCCCAGGGAGCAACTAATGAAAAACTGTTTTTT
CASSLPQGATNEKLFF
>few|TRBV19|TRBJ1-2|NA
TGTGCCAGTAGTCGCGGGGCCGAGAGTGGCTACACCTTC
CASSRGAESGYTF
>NA|TRBV30|TRBJ1-3|NA
TGTGCCTGGAGTCGGGGGACAGGAAACACCATATATTTT
CAWSRGTGNTIYF
>NA|TRBV13|TRBJ1-1|TRBD1
TGTGCCAGCAGCCGGTCCAACAGGGGAAACGCTGAAGCTTTCTTT
CASSRSNRGNAEAFF
>NA|TRBV6-5|TRBJ1-3|TRBD1
TGTGCCAGCAGTTACGACAGGGGGCGAGACACCATATATTTT
CASSYDRGRDTIYF
>NA|TRBV2|TRBJ1-2|NA
TGTGCCAGCAGTGAGCAGGGGACCTATGGCTACACCTTC
CASSEQGTYGYTF
>NA|TRBV6-5|TRBJ1-5|NA
TGTGCCAGCAGACAGGTGAGCAATCAGCCCCAGCATTTT
CASRQVSNQPQHF
>once|TRBV7-2|TRBJ1-1|NA
TGTGCCAGCAGCGGCGAAGGGACCCTGAACACTGAAGCTTTCTTT
CASSGEGTLNTEAFF
>NA|TRBV29-1|TRBJ2-3|TRBD1
TGCAGCGCCCAGGACAGGGGTAGGGCAGATACGCAGTATTTT
CSAQDRGRADTQYF
>NA|TRBV19|TRBJ1-3|NA
TGTGCCAGTAGTAAGGACAGCACTGGAAACACCATATATTTT
CASSKDSTGNTIYF
>once|TRBV30|TRBJ2-2|NA
TGTGCCTGGAGCCCCCAGACTGCCGGGGAGCTGTTTTTT
CAWSPQTAGELFF
>few|TRBV2|TRBJ1-4|TRBD1
TGTGCCAGCAGGCGGGACAGCTCGGAGGGAAAACTGTTTTTT
CASRRDSSEGKLFF
>once|TRBV19|TRBJ1-3|NA
TGTGCCAGCTGTAAAACTCGGGATTCTGGAAACACCATATATTTT
CASCKTRDSGNTIYF
>few|TRBV5-1|TRBJ1-5|TRBD1
TGCGCCAGCAGCTTGACAGGGGGAGATCAGCCCCAGCATTTT
CASSLTGGDQPQHF
>NA|TRBV30|TRBJ2-3|NA
TGTGCCTGGAGTAAAGGTCGGGGTACAGATACGCAGTATTTT
CAWSKGRGTDTQYF
>once|TRBV30|TRBJ2-7|NA
TGTGCCTGGAATATACAGGTGGATGTGTACGAGCAGTACTTC
CAWNIQVDVYEQYF
>few|TRBV7-9|TRBJ1-1|NA
TGTGCCAGCAGCTTACATACTGAAGCTTTCTTT
CASSLHTEAFF
>NA|TRBV6-6|TRBJ1-1|NA
TGTGCCAGCAGTTCGATAGGGGGCACTGAAGCTTTCTTT
CASSSIGGTEAFF
>NA|TRBV13|TRBJ2-1|NA
TGTGCCAGCAGCTTAGCGGATGAGCAGTTCTTC
CASSLADEQFF
>NA|TRBV5-4|TRBJ2-3|NA
TGTGCCGCAGGGGATCTCCGGACAGATACGCAGTATTTT
CAAGDLRTDTQYF
>NA|TRBV14|TRBJ2-1|NA
TGTGCCAGCAGCTGGACTAATTACAATGAGCAGTTCTTC
CASSWTNYNEQFF
>NA|TRBV28|TRBJ2-5|NA
TGTGCCAGCAGTTCTTGGGCCCAGTCGGGGCAAGAGACCCAGTACTTC
CASSSWAQSGQETQYF
>NA|TRBV29-1|TRBJ2-3|NA
TGCAGCGTTCGACCCAGGGTGGATACGCAGTATTTT
CSVRPRVDTQYF
>NA|TRBV5-1|TRBJ1-3|NA
TGCGCCAGCAGCTTGGAGGCGGGTTCGGTTCTCTCTGGAAACACCATATATTTT
CASSLEAGSVLSGNTIYF
>NA|TRBV15|TRBJ1-1|NA
TGTGCCACCAGCAGAGAGAGAAGACGAGGGATGGGGACTGAAGCTTTCTTT
CATSRERRRGMGTEAFF
>NA|TRBV19|TRBJ2-5|NA
TGTGCCAGTAGTGTCCGAAGGGGGGTAGAGACCCAGTACTTC
CASSVRRGVETQYF
>NA|TRBV18|TRBJ2-7|TRBD2
TGTGCCAGCTCGCCGACTAGCGGAACGGACGAGCAGTACTTC
CASSPTSGTDEQYF
>NA|TRBV29-1|TRBJ2-1|TRBD2
TGCAGCGTCGGCATAGCGGGAGGGCCCCACGATGAGCAGTTCTTC
CSVGIAGGPHDEQFF
>NA|TRBV27|TRBJ2-3|TRBD1
TGTGCCAGCAGTTTTCAGGGGGCCTATACGCAGTATTTT
CASSFQGAYTQYF
>NA|TRBV18|TRBJ2-7|TRBD2
TGTGCCAGCTCACCAGGTTATCTAGCGGGTGGCGGCGAGCAGTACTTC
CASSPGYLAGGGEQYF
>NA|TRBV6-5|TRBJ1-1|TRBD1
TGTGCCAGCAGGACTGCAGGGGGCGGAACTGAAGCTTTCTTT
CASRTAGGGTEAFF
>once|TRBV7-9|TRBJ2-1|NA
TGTGCCAGCAGCCCCCGCGGGACGGGGAACAATGAGCAGTTCTTC
CASSPRGTGNNEQFF
>NA|TRBV7-9|TRBJ1-4|TRBD1
TGTGCCAGCAGCCGGGACAGGGCAGAAAAACTGTTTTTT
CASSRDRAEKLFF
>NA|TRBV6-5|TRBJ2-3|TRBD2
TGTGCCAGCAGTTTGACTAGCGGGAGAGGCACAGATACGCAGTATTTT
CASSLTSGRGTDTQYF
>NA|TRBV20-1|TRBJ1-2|NA
TGCAGTGAGCCGGGGCTCGAGGGCTACACCTTC
CSEPGLEGYTF
>NA|TRBV2|TRBJ2-7|NA
TGTGCCAGCAGTTACGACAGCTACGAGCAGTACTTC
CASSYDSYEQYF
>NA|TRBV5-4|TRBJ1-1|TRBD1
TGTGCCAGCAGCTTGCAGGGGGTGGGGAACACTGAAGCTTTCTTT
CASSLQGVGNTEAFF
>NA|TRBV3-1/TRBV3-2|TRBJ2-3|TRBD1
TGTGCCAGCAGCCTCGGGACAGGGAGCCACAACACAGATACGCAGTATTTT
CASSLGTGSHNTDTQYF
>NA|TRBV6-5|TRBJ2-1|NA
TGTGCCAGCAGCCCGCCAGGTTACAATGAGCAGTTCTTC
CASSPPGYNEQFF
>NA|TRBV7-8|TRBJ1-4|NA
TGTGCCAGCAGCTTAATCCCCCTCGACGGAGGGTTGATGAAACTGTTTTTT
CASSLIPLDGGLMKLFF